This T cell receptor beta chain comes out of a study of T cells expressing NK-cell markers. For the study at large: The study drew TCR beta repertoires from sorted CD3+CD56+NKG2C+, CD3+CD56+NKG2C- and CD3+CD56-NKG2C+ T cells.

Notes on the study in general: Topping the CD3+CD56-NKG2C+ fraction as well were these clonotypes, in a few donors.

Turning to this clonotype: Its antigen is undetermined.

Researchers built TCR beta cDNA using 5'RACE template switching with UMIs. TCRdb reworked the 5' RACE reads into one entry per CDR3 protein, no DNA. Its table records around 260,000 distinct CDR3 sequences. The source of this sequence is a woman aged 18 to 75 in good health. The sample consisted of blood T cells: a sorted CD56 or NKG2C T cell subset, CD4+ or CD8+ T cells, or bulk PBMC T cells (not recorded which).

The chain's CDR3 is CSAHSGTDGEKLFF. The rearrangement links TRBV20-1 to TRBJ1-4; TCRdb reports TRBD1, a call that lacks DNA to check it against. This CDR3 has 14 residues. Germline-derived CDR1 and CDR2 are DFQATT and SNEGSKA (reference sequence).